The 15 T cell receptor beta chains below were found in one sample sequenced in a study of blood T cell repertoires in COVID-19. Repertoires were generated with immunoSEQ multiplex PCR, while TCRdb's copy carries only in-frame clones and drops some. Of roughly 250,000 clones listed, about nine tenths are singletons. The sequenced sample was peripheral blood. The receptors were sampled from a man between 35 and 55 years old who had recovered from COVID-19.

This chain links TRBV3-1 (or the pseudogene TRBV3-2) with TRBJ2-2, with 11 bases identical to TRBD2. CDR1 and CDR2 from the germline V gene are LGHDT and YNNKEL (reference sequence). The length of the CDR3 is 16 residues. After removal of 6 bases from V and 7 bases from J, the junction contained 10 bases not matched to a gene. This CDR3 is CASRLLSGRAGGELFF. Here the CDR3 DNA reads TGTGCCAGCAGGCTACTTAGCGGGAGGGCCGGCGGGGAGCTGTTTTTT.

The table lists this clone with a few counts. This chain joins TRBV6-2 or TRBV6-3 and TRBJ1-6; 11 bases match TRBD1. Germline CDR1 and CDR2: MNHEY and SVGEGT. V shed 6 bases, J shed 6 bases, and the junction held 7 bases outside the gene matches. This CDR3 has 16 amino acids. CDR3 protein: CASSSLDRGLNSPLHF. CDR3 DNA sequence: TGTGCCAGCAGCAGTTTGGACAGGGGGCTTAATTCACCCCTCCACTTT.

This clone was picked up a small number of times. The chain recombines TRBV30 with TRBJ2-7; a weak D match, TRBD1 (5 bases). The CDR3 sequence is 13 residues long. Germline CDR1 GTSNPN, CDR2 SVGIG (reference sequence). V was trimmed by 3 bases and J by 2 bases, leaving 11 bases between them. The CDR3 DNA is TGTGCCTGGAGCCCAGGGTCCCCCTACGAGCAGTACTTC. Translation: CAWSPGSPYEQYF.

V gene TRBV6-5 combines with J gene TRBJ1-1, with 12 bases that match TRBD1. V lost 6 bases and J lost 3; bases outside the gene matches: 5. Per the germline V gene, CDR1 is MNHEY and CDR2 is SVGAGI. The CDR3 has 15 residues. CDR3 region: CASRGQGAGDTEAFF. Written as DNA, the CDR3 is TGTGCCAGCAGGGGACAGGGGGCCGGGGACACTGAAGCTTTCTTT.

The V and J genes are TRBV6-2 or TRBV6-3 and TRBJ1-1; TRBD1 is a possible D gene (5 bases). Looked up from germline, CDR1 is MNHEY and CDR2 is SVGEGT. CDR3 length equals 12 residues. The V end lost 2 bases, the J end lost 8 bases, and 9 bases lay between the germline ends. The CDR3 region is CASSYRGAEAFF. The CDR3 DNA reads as TGTGCCAGCAGTTACAGGGGCGCAGAAGCTTTCTTT.

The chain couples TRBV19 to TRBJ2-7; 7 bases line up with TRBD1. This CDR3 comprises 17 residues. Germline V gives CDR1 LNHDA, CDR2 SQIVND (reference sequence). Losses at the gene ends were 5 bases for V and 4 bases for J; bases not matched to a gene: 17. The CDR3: CASSPNPRQGWSYEQYF. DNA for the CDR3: TGTGCCAGTAGTCCTAACCCGCGACAGGGTTGGAGTTACGAGCAGTACTTC. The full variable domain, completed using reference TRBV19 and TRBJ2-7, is DGGITQSPKYLFRKEGQNVTLSCEQNLNHDAMYWYRQDPGQGLRLIYYSQIVNDFQKGDIAEGYSVSREKKESFPLTVTSAQKNPTAFYLCASSPNPRQGWSYEQYFGPGTRLTVT.

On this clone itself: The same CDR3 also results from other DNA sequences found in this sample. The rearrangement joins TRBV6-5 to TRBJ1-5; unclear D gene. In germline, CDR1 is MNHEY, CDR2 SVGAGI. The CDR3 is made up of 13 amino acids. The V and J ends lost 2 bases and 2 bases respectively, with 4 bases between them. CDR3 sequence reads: CASSYGRNQPQHF. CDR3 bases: TGTGCCAGCAGTTACGGCCGCAATCAGCCCCAGCATTTT.

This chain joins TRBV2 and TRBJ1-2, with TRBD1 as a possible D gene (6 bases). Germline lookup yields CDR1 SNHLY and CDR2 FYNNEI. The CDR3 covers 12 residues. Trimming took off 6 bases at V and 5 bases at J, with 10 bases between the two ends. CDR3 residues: CASSTTGYGYTF. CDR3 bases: TGTGCCAGCAGCACCACAGGGTATGGCTACACCTTC.

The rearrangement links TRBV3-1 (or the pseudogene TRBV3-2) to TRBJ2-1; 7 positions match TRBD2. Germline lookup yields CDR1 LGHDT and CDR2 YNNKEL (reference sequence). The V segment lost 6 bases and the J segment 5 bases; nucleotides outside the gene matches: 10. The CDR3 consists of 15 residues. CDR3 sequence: CASSPWGGVNNEQFF. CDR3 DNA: TGTGCCAGCAGTCCGTGGGGGGGGGTTAACAATGAGCAGTTCTTC.

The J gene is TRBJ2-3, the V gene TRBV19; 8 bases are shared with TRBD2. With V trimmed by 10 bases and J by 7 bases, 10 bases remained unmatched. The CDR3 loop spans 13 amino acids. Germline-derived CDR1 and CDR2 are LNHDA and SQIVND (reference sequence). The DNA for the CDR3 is TGTGCCACCAGACCCGGGGGGGTCAATACGCAGTATTTT. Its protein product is CATRPGGVNTQYF.

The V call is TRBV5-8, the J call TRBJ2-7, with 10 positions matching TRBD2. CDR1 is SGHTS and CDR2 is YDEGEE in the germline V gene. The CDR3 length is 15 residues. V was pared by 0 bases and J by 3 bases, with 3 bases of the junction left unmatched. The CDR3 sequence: CASSLGAGGIYEQYF. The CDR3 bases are TGTGCCAGCAGCTTGGGAGCGGGGGGGATCTACGAGCAGTACTTC.

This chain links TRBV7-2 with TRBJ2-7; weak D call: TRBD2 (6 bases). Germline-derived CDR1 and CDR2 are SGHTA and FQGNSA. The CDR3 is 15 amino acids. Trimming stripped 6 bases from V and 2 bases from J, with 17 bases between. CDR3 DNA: TGTGCCAGCAGTCCCATGGTTAGCGGCGCCTACGAGCAGTACTTC. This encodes CASSPMVSGAYEQYF. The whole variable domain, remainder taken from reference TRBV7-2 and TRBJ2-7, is GAGVSQSPSNKVTEKGKDVELRCDPISGHTALYWYRQSLGQGLEFLIYFQGNSAPDKSGLPSDRFSAERTGGSVSTLTIQRTQQEDSAVYLCASSPMVSGAYEQYFGPGTRLTVT.

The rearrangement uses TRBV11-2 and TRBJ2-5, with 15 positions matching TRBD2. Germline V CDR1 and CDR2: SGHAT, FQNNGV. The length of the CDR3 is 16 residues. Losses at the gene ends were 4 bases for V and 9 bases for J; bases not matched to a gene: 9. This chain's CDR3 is CASSSVGTSGGSSQYF. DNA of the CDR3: TGTGCCAGCAGCTCCGTCGGGACTAGCGGGGGGAGTTCCCAGTACTTC.

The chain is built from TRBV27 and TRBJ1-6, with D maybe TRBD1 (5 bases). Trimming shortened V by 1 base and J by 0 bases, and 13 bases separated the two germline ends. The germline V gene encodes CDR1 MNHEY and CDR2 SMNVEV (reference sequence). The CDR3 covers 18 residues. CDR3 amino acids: CASSLFQGGTSYNSPLHF. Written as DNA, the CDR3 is TGTGCCAGCAGTTTATTTCAGGGTGGAACCTCCTATAATTCACCCCTCCACTTT.

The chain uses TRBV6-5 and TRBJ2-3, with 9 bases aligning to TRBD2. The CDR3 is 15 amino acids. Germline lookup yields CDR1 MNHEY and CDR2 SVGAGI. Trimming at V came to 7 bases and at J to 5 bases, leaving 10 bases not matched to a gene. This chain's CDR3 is CASTSGEREVDTQYF. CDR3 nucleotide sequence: TGTGCCAGCACCTCCGGAGAGCGGGAGGTAGATACGCAGTATTTT.